This T cell receptor (beta chain) emerged from a study of human T cells and chemical hapten exposure (dated by TCRdb to the early 2020s). About the full investigation: For sensitization, 2% DPC in acetone was applied to a roughly 2 cm by roughly 2 cm area of upper inner arm skin. Throughout the study period of around 24 weeks, patients also received therapeutic DPC doses to the scalp every week. This study followed changes in the peripheral blood TCR repertoire in vivo during primary and secondary sensitization of alopecia patients to the hapten diphenylcyclopropenone (DPC). Twenty-nine alopecia patients gave blood for TCR sequencing at one to four time points (pre-sensitization, 2, 6 and 24 weeks). Blood samples were taken from patients before sensitization (week 0) and at 2, 6 and about 24 weeks after DPC sensitization. Patch testing was done on the upper back using Finn chambers containing 0.01% DPC, and results were scored after 6 days according to International Contact Dermatitis Research Group standards. The libraries were sequenced as a pool, and the TCR yield per sample differed mostly because of small variations in library volumes within the pool. Most of the patients in the cohort were female, and the cohort covered alopecia areata with under or over 50% scalp involvement, alopecia totalis and alopecia universalis. Broader findings and caveats from the paper: The number of TCRs above 1 in 1000 frequency did not change with DPC sensitization; there was no evidence of global repertoire structure alterations. The number of PT1 expanded TCRs positively correlated with patch test score, significant at thresholds 8, 16 and 32 but not 4. Expanded TCRs formed significantly more large CDR3 similarity clusters than pre-sensitization or healthy control sets, consistent with antigen-driven responses. Alopecia, a presumed autoimmune disease, was present in all patients, so the immune response of the patients might differ from that of healthy individuals. Repeated subsampling changed both the strength of the expansion versus patch-test correlation and the threshold at which the correlation became significant.

The library was made by RACE. The sample was run on a NextSeq 500. During library preparation, unique molecular identifiers were attached to individual cDNA molecules so that TCRs could be counted quantitatively and reproducibly. From each blood RNA sample, both TCR alpha and TCR beta chains were sequenced. Per the source publication's procedure: Samples had a median of about 90,000 TCRs, with a range from roughly 23,224 to 700,000. V, J and CDR3 annotation of the TCR reads was performed with the Decombinator software suite. For the PS versus PT1 abundance plots, all samples were subsampled to the same number of TCRs (28,000). TCRs were defined as expanded if absent before sensitization and observed at least eight times at the 2-week time point. TCRdb's own reprocessing of the public reads used fastp at Q25 and MiXCR and kept productive beta chains. Rows are combined by CDR3 protein, so each entry shows the most common genes and DNA. None of the V and J calls come from the authors' own analysis; TCRdb made them. Counted in this sample were some 380,000 distinct CDR3 sequences; around 4.8% of them appeared once. The ten biggest clones cover over 2% of the sample.

This clonotype has a count of ten or more. What this receptor recognizes is not known. Base qualities are not provided; no much larger clone lies one nucleotide away. The time point label, as the study defines it: patch test 1, 2 weeks after DPC sensitization. The sample's treatment or condition, from its label and the paper: therapeutic diphenylcyclopropenone sensitization with weekly scalp DPC. Blood at each patch-test visit was drawn before the patch test was applied. Patients were eligible if aged 18 to 70, diagnosed with alopecia and judged suitable for DPC therapy, and pregnant patients were excluded. Total RNA was isolated from unfractionated whole blood collected in Tempus Blood RNA tubes. The germline ends are 16 bases apart after V is trimmed by 4 bases and J by 4 bases. The CDR3, cysteine through phenylalanine, is 15 amino acids long. Only CDR3 DNA is held: 45 bases, read in frame from base 1.

The specimen comprised whole blood, sampled in connection with sensitization to the hapten diphenylcyclopropenone (DPC). The chain links TRBV12-3 or TRBV12-4 with TRBJ1-1, and TRBD1 may be the D gene, going by 6 matching bases. This sequence was found in a woman aged 45-65 years with alopecia areata. Some clones in this sample may be carry-over from other donors' samples. This receptor carries the CDR3 CASSSLQGLGTEAFF. The DNA is as follows: TGTGCCAGCAGTTCCCTACAGGGTTTAGGCACTGAAGCTTTCTTT.